One sample yielded the 3 T cell receptor beta chains listed below, sequenced in a study of CDR3 diversity in severe acne. Each CDR3 protein is one row after TCRdb ran MiXCR on the PCR reads. Among 97,000 or so distinct CDR3 sequences listed, roughly half were seen once. Sample: blood. The receptors were sampled from a male donor with acne.

The CDR3: CASSQDPSGRIYEQYF. The CDR3 DNA is TGTGCCAGCAGCCAAGATCCTAGCGGGAGAATATACGAGCAGTACTTC. V is TRBV11-2 and J is TRBJ2-7; TRBD2 aligns across 10 bases. Germline CDR1 is SGHAT and CDR2 is FQNNGV. V was pared by 5 bases and J by 4 bases, with 11 bases of the junction left unmatched. The CDR3 runs to 16 residues.

The sample holds a few counts of this clonotype. The chain joins TRBV28 to TRBJ2-7; a weak D match, TRBD2 (6 bases). Germline loops: CDR1 MDHEN, CDR2 SYDVKM. This CDR3 has 12 residues. V dropped 6 bases and J dropped 1 base, with 7 bases sitting between them. The CDR3 loop is CASSGGSYEQYV. The CDR3 region has the DNA TGTGCCAGCAGCGGGGGTTCCTACGAGCAGTACGTC.

This chain connects TRBV6-4 to TRBJ2-2; 9 nucleotides agree with TRBD2. CDR1 MRHNA and CDR2 SNTAGT come from the germline V gene. CDR3 length: 16 residues. Germline trimming cut 7 bases from V and 4 bases from J; bases unmatched to any gene: 10. CDR3 amino acids: CASNPGSGGPTGELFF. For the CDR3, the DNA is TGTGCCAGCAACCCCGGCAGCGGGGGGCCCACCGGGGAGCTGTTTTTT.